This T cell receptor beta chain appears in the sequencing data of a study of control samples from healthy donors and cancer patients. The method was immunoSEQ multiplex PCR; TCRdb's version includes in-frame clones alone and lacks a portion of them. The sample consists of 140,000 to 150,000 clones, around 92% of them appearing once. V was cut by 5 bases and J by 7 bases, with 17 bases left in between. Looked up from germline, CDR1 is GTSNPN and CDR2 is SVGIG (reference sequence). The CDR3 spans 13 residues. The sample was blood. The source is a man aged 25-45 years in good health. The chain joins TRBV30 to TRBJ1-2; possibly TRBD1 for D (6 bases). The CDR3 sequence is CAWHEQGPAGYTF. CDR3 coding DNA: TGTGCCTGGCACGAACAGGGTCCGGCTGGCTACACCTTC.